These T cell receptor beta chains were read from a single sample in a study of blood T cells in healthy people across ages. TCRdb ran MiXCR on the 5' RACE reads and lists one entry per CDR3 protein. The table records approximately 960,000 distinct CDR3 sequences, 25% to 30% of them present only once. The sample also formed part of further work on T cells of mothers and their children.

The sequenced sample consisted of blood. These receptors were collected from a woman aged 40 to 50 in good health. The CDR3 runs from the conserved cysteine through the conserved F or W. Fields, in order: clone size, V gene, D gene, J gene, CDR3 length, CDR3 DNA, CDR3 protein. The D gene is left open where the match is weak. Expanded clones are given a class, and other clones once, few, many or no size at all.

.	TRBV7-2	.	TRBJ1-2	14	TGTGCCAGCAGCTTAGTAGGGGGATGGAATGGCTACACCTTC	CASSLVGGWNGYTF
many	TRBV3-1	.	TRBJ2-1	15	TGTGCCAGCAGCCAAGATACGGACAGCGCAAGTGAGCAGTTCTTC	CASSQDTDSASEQFF
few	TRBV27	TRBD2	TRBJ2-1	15	TGTGCCAGCAGTCTCGGGGGAGGGAAAAACAATGAGCAGTTCTTC	CASSLGGGKNNEQFF
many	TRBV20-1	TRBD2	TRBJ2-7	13	TGCAGTGCTCTAGCGGGGGCCGGATACGAGCAGTACTTC	CSALAGAGYEQYF
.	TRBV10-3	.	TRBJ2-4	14	TGTGCCATCGCTTCTACGGGATTATCTCCCATTCAGTACTTC	CAIASTGLSPIQYF
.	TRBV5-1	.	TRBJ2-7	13	TGCGCCAGCAGCTTGGACCTTACCTACGAGCAGTACTTC	CASSLDLTYEQYF
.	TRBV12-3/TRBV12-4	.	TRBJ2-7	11	TGTGCCAGCAGCGCCCTGGACGAGCAGTACTTC	CASSALDEQYF
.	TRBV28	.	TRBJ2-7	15	TGTGCCAGCACCCCTAGCGACAGGGCTCTCTACGAGCAGTACTTC	CASTPSDRALYEQYF
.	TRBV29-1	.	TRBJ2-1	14	TGCAGCGTTGAAAGGACTTCCATATACAATGAGCAGTTCTTC	CSVERTSIYNEQFF
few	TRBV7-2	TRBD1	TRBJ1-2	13	TGTGCCAGCAGCAGACAGGGGACCTATGGCTACACCTTC	CASSRQGTYGYTF
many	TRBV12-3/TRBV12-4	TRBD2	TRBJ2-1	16	TGTGCCAGCAGTCCAACTACTAGCGGCACGTACAATGAGCAGTTCTTC	CASSPTTSGTYNEQFF
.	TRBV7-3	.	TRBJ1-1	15	TGTGCCAGCAGCCTCCCTGCGGTGATGAACACTGAAGCTTTCTTT	CASSLPAVMNTEAFF
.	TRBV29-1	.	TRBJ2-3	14	TGCAGCGTTTTAGTCAGGGATGGTTCAGATACGCAGTATTTT	CSVLVRDGSDTQYF
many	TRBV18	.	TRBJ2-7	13	TGTGCCAGCTCACCAAAAGGCCCCTACGAGCAGTACTTC	CASSPKGPYEQYF
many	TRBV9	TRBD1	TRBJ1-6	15	TGTGCCAGCAGCGTAGGGGGACAGGGTACTTCACCCCTCCACTTT	CASSVGGQGTSPLHF
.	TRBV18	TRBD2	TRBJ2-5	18	TGTGCCAGCTCACCATCTGGCGGGGGGGCCTCAGGCCAAGGGACCCAGTACTTC	CASSPSGGGASGQGTQYF
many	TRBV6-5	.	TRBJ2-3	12	TGTGCCAGCAGTGCGACTAGTGATACGCAGTATTTT	CASSATSDTQYF
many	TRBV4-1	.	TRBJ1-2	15	TGCGCCAGCAGCCAAGGGCCGGGATCTAACTATGGCTACACCTTC	CASSQGPGSNYGYTF
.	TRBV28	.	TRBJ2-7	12	TGTGCCAGCACTAATAGAGTCTACGAGCAGTACTTC	CASTNRVYEQYF
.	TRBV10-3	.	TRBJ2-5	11	TGTGCCATCGGACAGCAAGAGACCCAGTACTTC	CAIGQQETQYF
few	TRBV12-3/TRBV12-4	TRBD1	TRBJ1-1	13	TGTGCCGCACAGGGGCAGGCAAACACTGAAGCTTTCTTT	CAAQGQANTEAFF
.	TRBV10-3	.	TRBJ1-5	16	TGTGCCATCAGTGAGAGGGAGGGGGGGCGCAATCAGCCCCAGCATTTT	CAISEREGGRNQPQHF
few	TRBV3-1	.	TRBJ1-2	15	TGTGCCAGCAGCCAAGGTAGTGAGGGAGCCTATGGCTACACCTTC	CASSQGSEGAYGYTF
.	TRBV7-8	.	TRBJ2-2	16	TGTGCCAGCAGAGTATCTCGTGCAGGGTCAATCGGGGAGCTGTTTTTT	CASRVSRAGSIGELFF
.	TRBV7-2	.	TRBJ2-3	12	TGTGCCAGCAGCGCGCTTGCAGATACGCAGTATTTT	CASSALADTQYF
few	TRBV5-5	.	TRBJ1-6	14	TGTGCCAGCTGCCAGGGGAACCATAATTCACCCCCCCACTTT	CASCQGNHNSPPHF
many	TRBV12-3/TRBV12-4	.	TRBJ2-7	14	TGTGCCAGCAGTGGGGGTGGGAGCTCCTACGAGCAGTACTTC	CASSGGGSSYEQYF
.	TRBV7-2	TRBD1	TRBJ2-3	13	TGTGCCAGCAGCTTAGACTGGACAGGGGGGTTGTATTTT	CASSLDWTGGLYF
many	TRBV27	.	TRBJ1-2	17	TGTGCCAGCAGTTTCCGGGGCAGCTTATCTGCTAACTATGGCTACACCTTC	CASSFRGSLSANYGYTF
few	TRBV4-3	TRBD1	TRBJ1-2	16	TGCGCCAGCAGCCAAGATCTGGGACAGGCTAACTATGGCTACACCTTC	CASSQDLGQANYGYTF
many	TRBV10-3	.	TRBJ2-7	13	TGTGCCATCAGTGAGCAAGAGGGATACGAGCAGTACTTC	CAISEQEGYEQYF
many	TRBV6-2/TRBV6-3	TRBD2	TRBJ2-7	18	TGTGCCAGCAGTCGAGGGCCGGGACTAGCGGCCAGCTCCTACGAGCAGTACTTC	CASSRGPGLAASSYEQYF
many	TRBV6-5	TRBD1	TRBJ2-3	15	TGTGCCAGCAGTAACCCGGGACAGGGCAGAGATACGCAGTATTTT	CASSNPGQGRDTQYF
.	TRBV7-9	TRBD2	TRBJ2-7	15	TGTGCCAGCATCTTACAAGCGGGACTTTCCTACGAGCAGTACTTC	CASILQAGLSYEQYF
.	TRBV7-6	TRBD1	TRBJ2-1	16	TGTGCCAGCAGCTTAGCGGTCTGGACAGGGGGACATGAGCAGTTCTTC	CASSLAVWTGGHEQFF
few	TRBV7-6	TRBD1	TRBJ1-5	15	TGTGCCAGCAGCTTTTCGGACAGGGGAGATCAGCCCCAGCATTTT	CASSFSDRGDQPQHF
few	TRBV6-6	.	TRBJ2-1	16	TGTGCCAGCAGTTCCCCCGGGGGCGAGAGACAGGGTGAGCAGTTCTTC	CASSSPGGERQGEQFF
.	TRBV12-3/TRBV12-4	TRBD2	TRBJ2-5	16	TGTGCCAGCAACCAGGGACTAGCGGGGGCCGAGGGGACCCAGTACTTC	CASNQGLAGAEGTQYF
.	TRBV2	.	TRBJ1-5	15	TGTGCCAGCAGGGAAGGGACCCAAGGGGGACGGCCCCAGCATTTT	CASREGTQGGRPQHF
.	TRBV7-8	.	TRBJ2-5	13	TGTGCCAGCAGTCCAGACCAGGCAGAGACCCAGTACTTC	CASSPDQAETQYF
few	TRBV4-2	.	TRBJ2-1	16	TGTGCCAGCAGCCAAGACGATGGACTCCTTATGAATGAGCAGTTCTTC	CASSQDDGLLMNEQFF
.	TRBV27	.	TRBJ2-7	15	TGTGCCAGCGGAACGGGACAAACTCTCTCCTACGAGCAGTACTTC	CASGTGQTLSYEQYF
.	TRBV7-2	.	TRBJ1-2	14	TGTGCCAGCAGCGGCGGGCAGGATCGTTATGGCTACACCTTC	CASSGGQDRYGYTF
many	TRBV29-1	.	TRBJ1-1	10	TGCAGCGTTCGACAGCGCGAAGCTTTCTTT	CSVRQREAFF
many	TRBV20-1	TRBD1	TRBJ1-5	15	TGCAGTGCTAGAGGGGTCACAGGGGGCGGTCAGCCCCAGCATTTT	CSARGVTGGGQPQHF
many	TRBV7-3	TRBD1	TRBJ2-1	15	TGTGCCAGCAGCAAGGGGACAGGACCGTACAATGAGCAGTTCTTC	CASSKGTGPYNEQFF
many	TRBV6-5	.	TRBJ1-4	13	TGTGCCAGCAGCCAACAGGGTACGGAAAAACTGTTTTTT	CASSQQGTEKLFF
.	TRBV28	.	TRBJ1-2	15	TGTGCCAGCAGTTCTTATGAACGAGGGCCTCGAGGCTACACCTTC	CASSSYERGPRGYTF
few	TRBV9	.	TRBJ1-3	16	TGTGCCAGCAGCCCAAGGACAGCAAGCTCTGGAAACACCATATATTTT	CASSPRTASSGNTIYF
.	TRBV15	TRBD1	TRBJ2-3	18	TGTGCCACCAGCAGAAACGCCGGGACAGGGGCACACACACGTACGCAGTATTTT	CATSRNAGTGAHTRTQYF
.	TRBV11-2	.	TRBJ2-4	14	TGTGCCAGCAGCCTGGGTGGACCCTCCTACAAGCAGTACTTC	CASSLGGPSYKQYF
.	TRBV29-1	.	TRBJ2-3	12	TGCAGCGTGGGGACTTTTCTAGATACGCAGTATTTT	CSVGTFLDTQYF
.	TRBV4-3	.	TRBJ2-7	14	TGCGCCAGCAGCCAAGAAGCTTCGGCAGGAGGGCAGTGCTTC	CASSQEASAGGQCF
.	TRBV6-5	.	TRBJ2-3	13	TGTACCAGCAGTTACTCTAGCACAGATACGCAGTATTTT	CTSSYSSTDTQYF
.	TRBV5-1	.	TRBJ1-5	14	TGCGCCAGCAGCCCCGGGACAACCAATCAGCCCCAGCATTTT	CASSPGTTNQPQHF
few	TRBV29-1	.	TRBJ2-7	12	TGCAGCGTTGAAGATGCGGGGAACGAGCAGTACTTC	CSVEDAGNEQYF
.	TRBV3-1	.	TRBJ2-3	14	TGTGCCGGCAGTCCGACGCCAACCACAGATACGCAGTATTTT	CAGSPTPTTDTQYF
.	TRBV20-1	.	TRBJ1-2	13	TGCAGTGCCAGCGGACAGTCAACCTATGGCTACACCTTC	CSASGQSTYGYTF
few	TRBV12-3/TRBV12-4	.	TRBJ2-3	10	TGTGCCAGAGCGAGCCTTACGCAGTATTTT	CARASLTQYF
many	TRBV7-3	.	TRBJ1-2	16	TGTGCCAGCAGCTTAGGGCCCCCTCCTACTAACTATGGCTACACCTTC	CASSLGPPPTNYGYTF